Listed below are T cell receptor beta chains from one sample, sequenced in a study of blood T cell repertoires in COVID-19. TCRdb's table, derived via immunoSEQ multiplex PCR, lists solely in-frame clones and lacks some. The profile covers approximately 120,000 clones, with about 80% appearing a single time and 3.8% taken by the ten largest. Sequencing was done on a sample of peripheral blood. The receptors were sampled from a woman between 45 and 60 years old with acute or convalescent COVID-19. Both conserved end residues are part of each CDR3. The D gene is left open where the match is weak. Not all rows give a size; the values are once, few, many and, for expanded clones, a class.

j_call | d_call | v_call | clone_size | cdr3_nt | cdr3_aa
TRBJ2-3 | TRBD2 | TRBV4-1 | NA | TGCGCCAGCAGCCAAGATCGCACTAGCGGACACCCAGATACGCAGTATTTT | CASSQDRTSGHPDTQYF
TRBJ2-3 | NA | TRBV3-1/TRBV3-2 | NA | TGTGCCAGCAGCCACAGGAGGGCTAGCACAGATACGCAGTATTTT | CASSHRRASTDTQYF
TRBJ1-1 | NA | TRBV27 | once | TGTGCCACACACCCAAGGGCAGGGCGTACTGAAGCTTTCTTT | CATHPRAGRTEAFF
TRBJ1-5 | NA | TRBV24-1 | NA | TGTGCCACCAGTGATGACAGGTTCGGGCCCCAGCATTTT | CATSDDRFGPQHF
TRBJ2-1 | NA | TRBV10-3 | NA | TGTGCCATCAGTGAGTACCGGGGTTCGGGGAATGAGCAGTTCTTC | CAISEYRGSGNEQFF
TRBJ1-1 | NA | TRBV11-2 | NA | TGTGCCAGCAGCTACAGACGGACAGCGGGGGCCCTCGCGAACACTGAAGCTTTCTTT | CASSYRRTAGALANTEAFF
TRBJ1-1 | NA | TRBV28 | NA | TGTGCCACAGGGGTCATGACTGAAGCTTTCTTT | CATGVMTEAFF
TRBJ2-1 | TRBD1 | TRBV5-5 | NA | TGTGCCAGCAGCCCCGGGACAGAAACCAACTACAATGAGCAGTTCTTC | CASSPGTETNYNEQFF
TRBJ2-7 | TRBD1 | TRBV5-1 | NA | TGCGCCAGCAGCTTGGGGCAGGGGGCGTACGAGCAGTACTTC | CASSLGQGAYEQYF
TRBJ2-1 | TRBD2 | TRBV28 | NA | TGTGCCAGCATCCTGAAAAGACTGACTAGCGGGAGCTCTGAGCAGTTCTTC | CASILKRLTSGSSEQFF
TRBJ1-6 | NA | TRBV7-2 | NA | TGTGCCAGCAGCTTAGATAATTGGGCTCCCCTCCACTTT | CASSLDNWAPLHF
TRBJ1-5 | NA | TRBV5-8 | NA | TGTGCCAGCAGCTTACAGGCCTTTAATCAGCCCCAGCATTTT | CASSLQAFNQPQHF
TRBJ2-3 | NA | TRBV11-3 | NA | TGTGCCAGCAGCCCAGGGGGGACAGATACGCAGTATTTT | CASSPGGTDTQYF
TRBJ2-1 | NA | TRBV5-1 | NA | TGCGCCAGCAGGCTGGAGGTAGCGGCCTACAATGAGCAGTTCTTC | CASRLEVAAYNEQFF
TRBJ2-3 | NA | TRBV5-1 | NA | TGCGCCAGCAGCCTGATCCCTAGCGCAAGGAGCACAGATACGCAGTATTTT | CASSLIPSARSTDTQYF
TRBJ2-3 | NA | TRBV28 | NA | TGTGCCAGCAGTGTGGGGGGAAGGAGTGCGCAGTATTTT | CASSVGGRSAQYF
TRBJ1-4 | TRBD1 | TRBV27 | NA | TGTGCCAGCAGGACGGACAGGGGATATGAAAAACTGTTTTTT | CASRTDRGYEKLFF
TRBJ1-2 | NA | TRBV30 | NA | TGTGCCTGGAGTAGAGGGAGCGGTGATGGCTACACCTTC | CAWSRGSGDGYTF
TRBJ1-2 | NA | TRBV18 | NA | TGTGCCAGCTCACGAAGGGGTGGGGATGGCTACACCTTC | CASSRRGGDGYTF
TRBJ2-3 | TRBD2 | TRBV7-3 | NA | TGTGCCAGCAGCTTAAGAGCGGGGTTCGGCGCAGATACGCAGTATTTT | CASSLRAGFGADTQYF
TRBJ1-2 | NA | TRBV6-1 | NA | TGTGCCAGCAGTGAAGCATGGACATCTCTTTCCACCTTC | CASSEAWTSLSTF
TRBJ1-5 | NA | TRBV12-3/TRBV12-4 | NA | TGTGCCAGCAGTACGGGGGAGAATCAGCCCCAGCATTTT | CASSTGENQPQHF
TRBJ1-4 | TRBD1 | TRBV28 | NA | TGTGCCAGCAACACAGGGGTATCGGATGAAAAACTGTTTTTT | CASNTGVSDEKLFF
TRBJ1-1 | NA | TRBV5-1 | NA | TGCGCCAGCAGCTTGTATGGGGGGTACAGCACTGAAGCTTTCTTT | CASSLYGGYSTEAFF
TRBJ1-1 | NA | TRBV29-1 | few | TGCAGCGTTGTCAAGGGGATGAACACTGAAGCTTTCTTT | CSVVKGMNTEAFF
TRBJ2-1 | TRBD2 | TRBV10-3 | NA | TGTGCCATCATGAGAAGCGGGGGCTCCTACAATGAGCAGTTCTTC | CAIMRSGGSYNEQFF
TRBJ2-1 | TRBD2 | TRBV11-3 | NA | TGTGCCAGCAGCTTAGATGGGCGGGAGAGCTCCTACAATGAGCAGTTCTTC | CASSLDGRESSYNEQFF
TRBJ2-3 | TRBD2 | TRBV9 | NA | TGTGCCAGCAGCGTAGAGGTTTCGGGACTAGCGGGAAAATCAGATACGCAGTATTTT | CASSVEVSGLAGKSDTQYF
TRBJ2-1 | NA | TRBV27 | NA | TGTGCCAGCAGTTATACAGGGCCCTCCTACAATGAGCAGTTCTTC | CASSYTGPSYNEQFF
TRBJ2-5 | NA | TRBV11-3 | once | TGTGCCAGCAGCTTAGATCACGGCTTAGGGGCCCAAGAGACCCAGTACTTC | CASSLDHGLGAQETQYF
TRBJ2-2 | TRBD1 | TRBV27 | NA | TGTGCCAGCAGGGGGACAGGGGGCTCCGGGGAGCTGTTTTTT | CASRGTGGSGELFF
TRBJ2-5 | TRBD2 | TRBV12-3/TRBV12-4 | NA | TGTGCCAGCAGCCAGGGACTAGTGGAGACCCAGTACTTC | CASSQGLVETQYF
TRBJ2-1 | TRBD2 | TRBV5-8 | NA | TGTGCCAGCAGCCCCGAGGATTGGAGTAGCGGGGGGCCCGATGAGCAGTTCTTC | CASSPEDWSSGGPDEQFF
TRBJ1-2 | NA | TRBV2 | NA | TGTGCCAGCAGTGCGGACAGCTATGGCTACACCTTC | CASSADSYGYTF
TRBJ1-6 | NA | TRBV7-3 | NA | TGTGCCAGCAGCTTAAACGCAATAGATTCACCCCTCCACTTT | CASSLNAIDSPLHF
TRBJ1-5 | TRBD1 | TRBV12-3/TRBV12-4 | NA | TGTGCCAGCAGTTCCACAGGGGCCCAGCCCCAGCATTTT | CASSSTGAQPQHF
TRBJ2-7 | TRBD2 | TRBV28 | NA | TGTGCCAGCAGAACGGGAGGGAGCTCCTACGAGCAGTACTTC | CASRTGGSSYEQYF
TRBJ2-7 | TRBD2 | TRBV7-6 | NA | TGTGCCAGCAGCCCAGGGATTCTTAGCGGGAGCTCTCGCGAGCAGTACTTC | CASSPGILSGSSREQYF
TRBJ1-4 | TRBD1 | TRBV27 | NA | TGTGCCAGCAGTTTGACAGGGCTTAATGAAAAACTGTTTTTT | CASSLTGLNEKLFF
TRBJ2-7 | NA | TRBV7-2 | NA | TGTGCCAGCAGCTCCCGTTCACGCGGAGGGGCCTCCGAGCAGTACTTC | CASSSRSRGGASEQYF
TRBJ1-1 | NA | TRBV5-1 | NA | TGCGCCAGCAGCGAGGGTCCCGGGGGGAACACTGAAGCTTTCTTT | CASSEGPGGNTEAFF
TRBJ2-7 | NA | TRBV5-1 | NA | TGCGCCAGCAGCTTGGAAACAAGCTCCTACGAGCAGTACTTC | CASSLETSSYEQYF
TRBJ2-5 | TRBD2 | TRBV2 | NA | TGTGCCAGCACCCAGGCCAACGGGGGGATCCAGTACTTC | CASTQANGGIQYF
TRBJ2-5 | NA | TRBV25-1 | NA | TGTGCCAGCAGTGAAGCAGGGTGGGGAGAGACCCAGTACTTC | CASSEAGWGETQYF
TRBJ2-3 | NA | TRBV27 | NA | TGTGCCAGCTCCTCCACAGATACGCAGTATTTT | CASSSTDTQYF
TRBJ1-6 | NA | TRBV5-1 | NA | TGCGCCAGCAGCTTGGGGGTAGGGTGGATGATCGGGAGAGAGCCCCTCCACTTT | CASSLGVGWMIGREPLHF
TRBJ1-2 | NA | TRBV19 | NA | TGTGCCAGTACAGGACAGATCTATGGCTACACCTTC | CASTGQIYGYTF
TRBJ1-2 | NA | TRBV6-6 | NA | TGTGCCAGCAGACAATATGGCTACACCTTC | CASRQYGYTF
TRBJ2-7 | TRBD2 | TRBV30 | NA | TGTGCCTGGAGTGTACAACTAGCGGGGGCCGGGGAGCAGTACTTC | CAWSVQLAGAGEQYF
TRBJ2-1 | TRBD2 | TRBV29-1 | few | TGCAGCCATCAATCTAGCGGCAATGAGCAGTTCTTC | CSHQSSGNEQFF
TRBJ2-3 | TRBD2 | TRBV11-2 | NA | TGTGCCAGCAGCGCTAGCGGGGGCACAGATACGCAGTATTTT | CASSASGGTDTQYF
TRBJ1-5 | NA | TRBV27 | NA | TGTGCCAGCAGAAGCTGGGCGAATCAGCCCCAGCATTTT | CASRSWANQPQHF
TRBJ1-2 | NA | TRBV3-1/TRBV3-2 | NA | TGTGCCAGCAGCCAAGGTCAGGCTCGGCATGGCTACACCTTC | CASSQGQARHGYTF
TRBJ1-5 | TRBD1 | TRBV4-1 | NA | TGCGCCAGCAGCCAATCCGGGACAGGGATTACGAGCAATCAGCCCCAGCATTTT | CASSQSGTGITSNQPQHF
TRBJ1-5 | NA | TRBV3-1/TRBV3-2 | NA | TGTGCCAGCAGCCAAGAAGGGGTTCGCGGTCAGCCCCAGCATTTT | CASSQEGVRGQPQHF
TRBJ1-4 | TRBD1 | TRBV2 | few | TGTGCCAGCAGTGATAGGACAGGGGGTAGAGAAAAACTGTTTTTT | CASSDRTGGREKLFF
TRBJ2-3 | TRBD2 | TRBV7-9 | NA | TGTGCCAGCAGCGAGACGGGGGGGACAGATACGCAGTATTTT | CASSETGGTDTQYF